These 31 T cell receptor beta chains originate from one sample sequenced in a study of blood T cell repertoires in COVID-19 (dated by TCRdb to between 2020 and 2021). The receptor library was made with the immunoSEQ multiplex PCR assay. The table comes from immuneACCESS by way of TCRdb, which keeps in-frame sequences with V and J called. Part of the clones is missing from these tables; in studies checked, under half for an unresolved V gene and the rest for unknown reasons. Across this sample there are approximately 70,000 clones, with roughly nine tenths seen only once. Roughly 7.3% of the sample goes to the ten largest clones. Sample: peripheral blood. The receptors were sampled from a man in his forties or fifties with COVID-19, enrolled during active disease.

The chain employs TRBV5-1 and TRBJ2-6; 7 bases are shared with TRBD2. Losses at the gene ends were 0 bases for V and 0 bases for J; bases not matched to a gene: 3. The germline CDR1 and CDR2 sequences are SGHRS and YFSETQ. The CDR3 runs 17 residues. The chain's CDR3 is CASSLVPGGSGANVLTF. CDR3 nucleotides: TGCGCCAGCAGCTTGGTTCCGGGGGGCTCTGGGGCCAACGTCCTGACTTTC.

This chain links TRBV5-1 with TRBJ2-4, with D tentatively TRBD1 (6 bases). Germline CDR1 SGHRS, CDR2 YFSETQ. The V and J ends lost 1 base and 5 bases respectively, with 16 bases between them. This CDR3 has 16 residues. The CDR3 region has the DNA TGCGCCAGCAGCTTGCCCAGGGGTGAGGGCGAAAACATTCAGTACTTC. Its protein product is CASSLPRGEGENIQYF.

The V gene is TRBV4-2, the J gene TRBJ2-1; 8 bases map to TRBD2. The CDR3 contains 17 residues. The junction had 6 bases not matched to a gene; V was cut back by 0 bases and J by 2 bases. Germline loops: CDR1 LGHNA, CDR2 YNFKEQ. This CDR3 reads CASSQDQSGGTYNEQFF. The DNA of the CDR3 is TGTGCCAGCAGCCAAGATCAGAGCGGGGGCACCTACAATGAGCAGTTCTTC.

V gene TRBV30 combines with J gene TRBJ1-1; 9 nucleotides line up with TRBD1. The CDR3 runs to 13 residues. V lost 4 bases and J lost 3; bases outside the gene matches: 3. Germline CDR1 reads GTSNPN; CDR2 reads SVGIG (reference sequence). Here the CDR3 reads CAWTRTGDTEAFF. CDR3 bases: TGTGCCTGGACCCGGACAGGGGACACTGAAGCTTTCTTT.

V is TRBV6-1 and J is TRBJ2-7, with D perhaps matching TRBD2 (5 bases). Germline assignment: CDR1 MNHNS and CDR2 SASEGT. This CDR3 region has 14 residues. The V gene lost 3 bases and the J gene lost 2 bases, with 11 bases spanning the gap. Here the CDR3 reads CASSESDGAYEQYF. For the CDR3, the DNA is TGTGCCAGCAGTGAGTCGGACGGGGCCTACGAGCAGTACTTC.

This chain connects TRBV2 to TRBJ1-2, with a possible D match to TRBD1 (5 bases). CDR1 and CDR2 from the germline V gene are SNHLY and FYNNEI. The CDR3 runs 14 residues. With 4 bases removed from V and 8 bases from J, the gap between germline ends came to 17 bases. The CDR3 nucleotides are TGTGCCAGCAGTGTAGGACCAGGGCGGAGAGGCTACACCTTC. It encodes CASSVGPGRRGYTF.

The V call is TRBV12-3 or TRBV12-4, the J call TRBJ1-5; D gene unclear. Trimming removed 6 bases from V and 2 bases from J, with 5 bases in between. CDR3 length: 12 residues. The CDR3 sequence is CASRPGNQPQHF. In DNA, the CDR3 is TGTGCCAGCAGGCCAGGCAATCAGCCCCAGCATTTT.

The chain is built from TRBV9 and TRBJ1-3; weak D call: TRBD1 (5 bases). Germline CDR1 SGDLS, CDR2 YYNGEE. The CDR3 has 15 amino acids. V was cut by 3 bases and J by 4 bases, with 14 bases left in between. This CDR3 reads CASSAPGGRGNTIYF. Here the CDR3 DNA reads TGTGCCAGCAGCGCCCCCGGGGGACGAGGAAACACCATATATTTT.

This chain connects TRBV27 to TRBJ1-2; D not certain. Trimming removed 5 bases from V and 8 bases from J, with 12 bases in between. The CDR3 is 12 amino acids. Per the germline V gene, CDR1 is MNHEY and CDR2 is SMNVEV (reference sequence). CDR3 bases: TGTGCCAGCAGTGAGGGCAGGCAAGGCTACACCTTC. Protein sequence: CASSEGRQGYTF.

This clone has just one count. This chain connects TRBV2 to TRBJ2-7; maybe TRBD2 (6 bases). The ends were cut back, 4 bases at V and 7 bases at J, with 11 bases in the middle. The V gene's germline CDR1 is SNHLY and CDR2 FYNNEI. This CDR3 has 12 amino acids. The DNA for the CDR3 is TGTGCCAGCAGTGTTTGGAGGGCTGAGCAGTACTTC. Translated: CASSVWRAEQYF.

This clone came up a few times. The chain couples TRBV9 to TRBJ2-1; 9 bases match TRBD2. Germline V gives CDR1 SGDLS, CDR2 YYNGEE. V lost 0 bases, J lost 7 bases, and 8 bases stayed unmatched. There are 16 residues in the CDR3. Here the CDR3 DNA reads TGTGCCAGCAGCGTAGGAGGCGGGGGGGCTTGGAATGAGCAGTTCTTC. As protein: CASSVGGGGAWNEQFF.

The genes are TRBV5-1 and TRBJ2-6; 7 nucleotides match TRBD1. This CDR3 comprises 16 residues. V was clipped by 4 bases and J by 2 bases; unmatched bases: 6. Germline V CDR1 and CDR2: SGHRS, YFSETQ. DNA for the CDR3: TGCGCCAGCAGCATTACAGGGGTCGCTGGGGCCAACGTCCTGACTTTC. As protein: CASSITGVAGANVLTF.

V usage is TRBV9 and J usage is TRBJ2-2, with D perhaps matching TRBD2 (5 bases). Per germline, CDR1 SGDLS and CDR2 YYNGEE. The CDR3 loop spans 17 amino acids. The V end was cut by 1 base, the J end by 1 base, with 14 bases between. For the CDR3, the DNA is TGTGCCAGCAGCGTATTCGGGCGAGGGAAGAACACCGGGGAGCTGTTTTTT. This codes for CASSVFGRGKNTGELFF.

CDR3 DNA sequence: TGTGCCAGCTCACAACCGACCGGGACTCACACCGGGGAGCTGTTTTTT. Amino acids: CASSQPTGTHTGELFF. V and J are TRBV18 and TRBJ2-2; TRBD2 might be the D (6 bases). This CDR3 contains 16 residues. Germline CDR1 is KGHSH and CDR2 is LQKENI. The V end lost 4 bases, the J end lost 3 bases, and 15 bases lay between the germline ends.

The chain links TRBV6-5 to TRBJ1-1; D is undetermined. V lost 6 bases, J lost 0 bases, and 8 bases lay in between. The CDR3 runs 13 residues. The germline gives CDR1 MNHEY, CDR2 SVGAGI. The CDR3 DNA is TGTGCCAGCAGACCTTACATGAACACTGAAGCTTTCTTT. Translated: CASRPYMNTEAFF.

This clone was observed a single time. The chain is built from TRBV2 and TRBJ1-5, with D unresolved. This CDR3 contains 13 residues. V shed 6 bases and J shed 0 bases, with 6 bases lying between them. Per the germline V gene, CDR1 is SNHLY and CDR2 is FYNNEI. CDR3 in DNA: TGTGCCAGCAGGGAGAATAGCAATCAGCCCCAGCATTTT. Protein: CASRENSNQPQHF.

V gene TRBV5-6 combines with J gene TRBJ1-5, with 9 positions matching TRBD1. Germline values: CDR1 SGHDT, CDR2 YYEEEE. Unmatched junction bases numbered 9, after V lost 1 base and J lost 7 bases. There are 16 residues in the CDR3. The CDR3 DNA reads as TGTGCCAGCAGCTTGAGGACAGGGGCTGCGGGACAGCCCCAGCATTTT. This codes for CASSLRTGAAGQPQHF.

The chain is built from TRBV4-1 and TRBJ1-4; D not certain. The germline V gene has CDR1 MGHRA and CDR2 YSYEKL. With 1 base removed from V and 8 bases from J, the gap between germline ends came to 11 bases. This CDR3 spans 14 amino acids. CDR3 sequence: CASSQAPNREKLFF. In DNA, the CDR3 is TGCGCCAGCAGCCAAGCACCAAATCGGGAAAAACTGTTTTTT.

This clone was recorded only once. The V call is TRBV7-9, the J call TRBJ2-3; D might be TRBD1 (5 bases). CDR1 is SEHNR and CDR2 is FQNEAQ in the germline V gene (reference sequence). This CDR3 is 16 amino acids long. Trimming took 3 bases from V and 2 from J, leaving 15 bases between them. The CDR3 loop reads CASSFPYRQNTDTQYF. The CDR3 nucleotides are TGTGCCAGCAGCTTTCCCTACAGGCAAAACACAGATACGCAGTATTTT. Supplemented by reference TRBV7-9 and TRBJ2-3, the full variable domain reads DTGVSQNPRHKITKRGQNVTFRCDPISEHNRLYWYRQTLGQGPEFLTYFQNEAQLEKSRLLSDRFSAERPKGSFSTLEIQRTEQGDSAMYLCASSFPYRQNTDTQYFGPGTRLTVL.

A single count supports this clone. The gene calls are TRBV19 and TRBJ2-4; D is possibly TRBD2 (6 bases). The CDR3 is 14 residues long. CDR1 is LNHDA and CDR2 is SQIVND in the germline V gene (reference sequence). Trimming left V 4 bases short and J 4 bases short, with 11 bases between. The CDR3 nucleotides are TGTGCCAGTAGTAGCGGGACGGTGAAAAACATTCAGTACTTC. This translates into CASSSGTVKNIQYF. Based on the CDR3 plus reference TRBV19 and TRBJ2-4, the full variable domain is DGGITQSPKYLFRKEGQNVTLSCEQNLNHDAMYWYRQDPGQGLRLIYYSQIVNDFQKGDIAEGYSVSREKKESFPLTVTSAQKNPTAFYLCASSSGTVKNIQYFGAGTRLSVL.

This clone has just a few counts. The rearrangement uses TRBV14 and TRBJ2-3; tentative D call: TRBD2 (5 bases). Germline values: CDR1 SGHDN, CDR2 FVKESK. The V end was cut by 7 bases, the J end by 2 bases, with 10 bases between. This CDR3 region has 13 residues. CDR3 sequence (DNA): TGTGCCAGCAAGTCTAGCTTCACAGATACGCAGTATTTT. It yields the protein CASKSSFTDTQYF. Combining the CDR3 with reference TRBV14 and TRBJ2-3 gives the whole variable domain EAGVTQFPSHSVIEKGQTVTLRCDPISGHDNLYWYRRVMGKEIKFLLHFVKESKQDESGMPNNRFLAERTGGTYSTLKVQPAELEDSGVYFCASKSSFTDTQYFGPGTRLTVL.

V gene TRBV5-1 combines with J gene TRBJ1-2; 7 bases align to TRBD1. With V trimmed by 1 base and J by 6 bases, 6 bases remained unmatched. The CDR3 is made up of 14 amino acids. Germline V gene sequence: CDR1 SGHRS, CDR2 YFSETQ. The CDR3 sequence is CASSLPETGNGYTF. DNA of the CDR3: TGCGCCAGCAGCTTGCCGGAGACAGGGAATGGCTACACCTTC.

The chain uses TRBV30 and TRBJ1-6; 8 positions match TRBD1. Germline CDR1 and CDR2: GTSNPN and SVGIG (reference sequence). This CDR3 is built from 15 residues. The J segment lost 6 bases and the V segment lost 4 bases, leaving 8 bases of the junction unmatched. The CDR3 here is CAWTPRDRLNSPLHF. The CDR3 coding sequence is TGTGCCTGGACCCCGAGGGACAGGCTTAATTCACCCCTCCACTTT.

This clone has just one count. This sequence joins TRBV9 and TRBJ2-5, with 8 bases lining up with TRBD2. Germline CDR1 SGDLS, CDR2 YYNGEE. V dropped 0 bases and J dropped 5; count of bases not matched to a gene: 6. The CDR3 is 15 residues long. The CDR3 sequence: CASSVAGGLDETQYF. The CDR3 DNA reads as TGTGCCAGCAGCGTAGCGGGGGGGCTCGATGAGACCCAGTACTTC.

The chain uses TRBV20-1 and TRBJ2-5; a possible D gene is TRBD2 (5 bases). The V gene lost 3 bases and the J gene lost 3 bases, with 5 bases spanning the gap. The CDR3 is 11 residues long. Germline V gene data show CDR1 as DFQATT and CDR2 as SNEGSKA (reference sequence). CDR3 sequence: CSASGEETQYF. The CDR3 DNA reads TGCAGTGCTAGCGGGGAAGAGACCCAGTACTTC.

V is TRBV2 and J is TRBJ2-5; TRBD2 matches 8 bases. There are 16 residues in the CDR3. The V gene end was trimmed by 6 bases and the J gene end by 4 bases; junction bases not matched to a gene: 13. The germline CDR1 and CDR2 sequences are SNHLY and FYNNEI. CDR3 loop: CASRRFGGGNLETQYF. In nucleotides, the CDR3 is TGTGCCAGCAGACGCTTCGGCGGGGGGAACTTAGAGACCCAGTACTTC. The complete variable domain, with remaining parts taken from reference TRBV2 and TRBJ2-5, reads EPEVTQTPSHQVTQMGQEVILRCVPISNHLYFYWYRQILGQKVEFLVSFYNNEISEKSEIFDDQFSVERPDGSNFTLKIRSTKLEDSAMYFCASRRFGGGNLETQYFGPGTRLLVL.

The V call is TRBV4-2, the J call TRBJ2-5, with no clear D. Between the trimmed V and J ends, which lost 0 bases and 1 base, there was a span of 15 bases. Germline loops: CDR1 LGHNA, CDR2 YNFKEQ. The CDR3 extends over 17 amino acids. This chain's CDR3 is CASSQDLAGVFQETQYF. For the CDR3, the DNA is TGTGCCAGCAGCCAAGATCTGGCCGGAGTTTTCCAAGAGACCCAGTACTTC.

The gene calls are TRBV12-3 or TRBV12-4 and TRBJ1-5; no firm D call. The CDR3 runs to 13 residues. With 6 bases removed from V and 5 bases from J, the gap between germline ends came to 11 bases. The CDR3 sequence is CASSFLRDQPQHF. CDR3 DNA: TGTGCCAGCAGCTTTCTGAGGGATCAGCCCCAGCATTTT.

The chain combines TRBV19 with TRBJ2-2; 8 positions agree with TRBD1. Germline lookup yields CDR1 LNHDA and CDR2 SQIVND (reference sequence). This CDR3 contains 13 residues. With 11 bases clipped from V and 5 bases from J, the junction kept 7 bases outside the gene matches. CDR3 nucleotides: TGTGCCTCCCGACAGGGGCGGACCGGGGAGCTGTTTTTT. Translated, it gives CASRQGRTGELFF. The variable domain in full, completed from reference TRBV19 and TRBJ2-2, reads DGGITQSPKYLFRKEGQNVTLSCEQNLNHDAMYWYRQDPGQGLRLIYYSQIVNDFQKGDIAEGYSVSREKKESFPLTVTSAQKNPTAFYLCASRQGRTGELFFGEGSRLTVL.

This clone was picked up one time. V and J are TRBV6-2 or TRBV6-3 and TRBJ2-5, with TRBD2 identical over 8 bases. This CDR3 region has 14 residues. V lost 4 bases, J lost 2 bases, and 3 bases stayed unmatched. Germline V gene sequence: CDR1 MNHEY, CDR2 SVGEGT. DNA for the CDR3: TGTGCCAGCAGTTTAGCGGGGAGACAAGAGACCCAGTACTTC. Translating gives CASSLAGRQETQYF.

J is TRBJ2-5 and V is TRBV20-1; D remains unclear. The V end was cut by 3 bases, the J end by 2 bases, with 10 bases between. There are 13 residues in the CDR3. Looked up from germline, CDR1 is DFQATT and CDR2 is SNEGSKA (reference sequence). CDR3 loop: CSASKDTQETQYF. The CDR3 nucleotides are TGCAGTGCTAGTAAAGACACTCAAGAGACCCAGTACTTC.